This record concerns one T cell receptor (beta chain) sequence. The sample belongs to a study of control samples from healthy donors and cancer patients. Profiling relied on immunoSEQ multiplex PCR, and the TCRdb table lists in-frame clones only, not all of them. The data contain 150,000 to 200,000 clones, approximately 86% of them singletons. The sample comprised blood. This TCR was sampled from a woman in her thirties in good health.

This CDR3 is CSASRGSGEKLFF. CDR3 nucleotides: TGCAGCGCTTCCAGGGGAAGTGGGGAAAAACTGTTTTTT. J is TRBJ1-4 and V is TRBV29-1; maybe TRBD1 (6 bases). The germline gives CDR1 SQVTM, CDR2 ANQGSEA. The V end was cut by 7 bases, the J end by 8 bases, with 17 bases between. CDR3 length: 13 residues. Together with reference TRBV29-1 and TRBJ1-4, the CDR3 gives the full variable domain: SAVISQKPSRDICQRGTSLTIQCQVDSQVTMMFWYRQQPGQSLTLIATANQGSEATYESGFVIDKFPISRPNLTFSTLTVSNMSPEDSSIYLCSASRGSGEKLFFGSGTQLSVL.